The 4 T cell receptor beta chains listed next were all sequenced from one sample in a study of cytomegalovirus exposure and HLA in healthy donors. The PCR had 60 Vbeta and 13 Jbeta primers. Repertoires were generated with immunoSEQ multiplex PCR, while TCRdb's copy carries only in-frame clones and drops some. The data show about 89,000 clones, about 60% seen once. Sequencing used PBMCs. These TCRs come from a woman aged 30 to 39 in good health and CMV-seronegative.

The table lists this clone with a few counts. The chain recombines TRBV10-3 with TRBJ1-1, with no clear D. Germline loops: CDR1 ENHRY, CDR2 SYGVKD. V was shortened by 8 bases and J by 1 base, with 8 bases between the two germline ends. This CDR3 has 12 amino acids. The CDR3 sequence is CAIGEGNTEAFF. The CDR3 DNA reads as TGTGCCATCGGGGAGGGGAACACTGAAGCTTTCTTT.

The J gene is TRBJ2-5, the V gene TRBV28; TRBD2 agrees at 11 bases. This CDR3 is built from 15 residues. The germline V gene encodes CDR1 MDHEN and CDR2 SYDVKM. V was pared by 7 bases and J by 7 bases, with 11 bases of the junction left unmatched. The CDR3 loop is CASNPLLAGAGTQYF. The CDR3, as DNA: TGTGCCAGCAACCCACTACTAGCGGGAGCGGGGACCCAGTACTTC. The variable domain in full, with the rest retrieved from reference TRBV28 and TRBJ2-5, is DVKVTQSSRYLVKRTGEKVFLECVQDMDHENMFWYRQDPGLGLRLIYFSYDVKMKEKGDIPEGYSVSREKKERFSLILESASTNQTSMYLCASNPLLAGAGTQYFGPGTRLLVL.

The genes are TRBV7-9 and TRBJ2-2; perhaps TRBD1 as D (6 bases). The germline V gene encodes CDR1 SEHNR and CDR2 FQNEAQ (reference sequence). The CDR3 sequence is 17 residues long. V was cut by 2 bases and J by 5 bases, with 18 bases left in between. The CDR3 DNA reads as TGTGCCAGCAGCTTACAGGGGCCAAACCCTACGACCGGGGAGCTGTTTTTT. It is translated as CASSLQGPNPTTGELFF.

The chain recombines TRBV4-2 with TRBJ2-5; TRBD2 matches 11 bases. Germline V gene sequence: CDR1 LGHNA, CDR2 YNFKEQ. V trimming: 4 bases; J trimming: 4 bases; junction bases outside the gene matches: 5. The CDR3 runs 15 residues. This CDR3 reads CASSRSSGGGETQYF. Written as DNA, the CDR3 is TGTGCCAGCAGCCGTAGTAGCGGGGGGGGAGAGACCCAGTACTTC.